Below, 32 T cell receptor beta chains from the same sample are listed, as sequenced in a study of T cell repertoires in cytomegalovirus infection. TCRdb recomputed calls from the reads with MiXCR, one row per CDR3 protein. The sample yields a few hundred thousand distinct CDR3 sequences, around 9.5% seen once. The sample consisted of PBMCs. These receptors came from a human donor in good health (CMV status not recorded). Some clones in this sample may be carry-over from other donors' samples.

About this clonotype: An end of the junction differs from the germline gene, which may be a read error. The gene calls are TRBV4-1 and TRBJ2-1, with D possibly being TRBD2 (6 bases). This CDR3 comprises 17 residues. Germline V gives CDR1 MGHRA, CDR2 YSYEKL. This chain's CDR3 is CASSQEVRETSLNEQFF. CDR3 coding DNA: TGTGCCAGCAGCCAAGAAGTTAGGGAAACTAGCTTAAATGAGCAGTTCTTC.

This clonotype showed up many times. The V call is TRBV7-2, the J call TRBJ2-4; 9 nucleotides align to TRBD2. This CDR3 has 17 residues. V shed 4 bases, J shed 1 base, and the junction held 8 bases outside the gene matches. The germline gives CDR1 SGHTA, CDR2 FQGNSA. The CDR3 reads CASSSAGGLKAKNIQYF. The CDR3 DNA reads as TGTGCCAGCAGCTCGGCGGGGGGGCTAAAGGCCAAAAACATTCAGTACTTC.

This clonotype was seen many times. V and J are TRBV4-3 and TRBJ2-1; unclear D gene. Trimming removed 3 bases at V and 2 bases at J, with 17 bases between. This CDR3 is built from 17 residues. The germline V gene has CDR1 LGHNA and CDR2 YSLEER. The CDR3 protein is CASSQSARPAAYNEQFF. In DNA form, the CDR3 reads TGCGCCAGCAGCCAGAGCGCGCGGCCCGCGGCCTACAATGAGCAGTTCTTC.

J is TRBJ2-1 and V is TRBV19, with 7 bases aligning to TRBD2. Per the germline V gene, CDR1 is LNHDA and CDR2 is SQIVND (reference sequence). J lost 2 bases, V lost 7 bases, and 8 bases had no gene match. This CDR3 spans 15 amino acids. The CDR3 is CASTPRGEAYNEQFF. CDR3 DNA: TGTGCCAGTACCCCTCGGGGGGAGGCCTACAATGAGCAGTTCTTC.

This clonotype was observed a few times. The CDR3 DNA reads as TGTGCCAGCTCACCAACTTCAGCAGGGGGAACCGAGCAGTACTTC. Its protein product is CASSPTSAGGTEQYF. This chain connects TRBV18 to TRBJ2-7, with TRBD1 matching over 7 bases. With 2 bases clipped from V and 6 bases from J, the junction kept 10 bases outside the gene matches. This CDR3 has 15 residues. The germline gives CDR1 KGHSH, CDR2 LQKENI.

The rearrangement uses TRBV19 and TRBJ1-1; 11 nucleotides match TRBD1. V was pared by 6 bases and J by 8 bases, with 5 bases of the junction left unmatched. There are 13 residues in the CDR3. Germline CDR1 is LNHDA and CDR2 is SQIVND (reference sequence). CDR3 DNA sequence: TGTGCCAGTAGGGGACAGGGGGGCCTGGAAGCTTTCTTT. It specifies CASRGQGGLEAFF.

This clonotype has a handful of counts. The rearrangement uses TRBV6-2 or TRBV6-3 and TRBJ2-2, with D possibly TRBD1 on 6 matching bases. Germline V gene data show CDR1 as MNHEY and CDR2 as SVGEGT. The CDR3 runs 17 residues. The V end was cut by 4 bases, the J end by 1 base, with 16 bases between. The CDR3 loop is CASSSFYRDENTGELFF. DNA for the CDR3: TGTGCCAGCAGTTCCTTTTACAGGGACGAGAACACCGGGGAGCTGTTTTTT.

This clonotype was recorded many times. CDR3: CASNPKGGRASDTQYF. In DNA form, the CDR3 reads TGTGCCAGCAACCCAAAGGGCGGGAGGGCCTCAGATACGCAGTATTTT. This sequence joins TRBV7-2 and TRBJ2-3, with 9 bases identical to TRBD2. Germline CDR1 reads SGHTA; CDR2 reads FQGNSA. Trimming took 7 bases from V and 4 from J; bases not matched to a gene: 12. This CDR3 is built from 16 residues. Combining the CDR3 with reference TRBV7-2 and TRBJ2-3 gives the whole variable domain GAGVSQSPSNKVTEKGKDVELRCDPISGHTALYWYRQSLGQGLEFLIYFQGNSAPDKSGLPSDRFSAERTGGSVSTLTIQRTQQEDSAVYLCASNPKGGRASDTQYFGPGTRLTVL.

This clonotype was seen repeatedly, ten times or more. The CDR3 reads CASTPLGTEAFF. The CDR3 nucleotides are TGTGCCAGCACCCCTCTGGGCACTGAAGCTTTCTTT. The rearrangement links TRBV28 to TRBJ1-1; D remains unclear. CDR3 length: 12 amino acids. Trimming pared 7 bases from V and 4 bases from J, leaving 10 bases between. Germline CDR1 reads MDHEN; CDR2 reads SYDVKM.

This clonotype showed up many times. The chain carries TRBV4-2 and TRBJ2-7; no definite D call. V dropped 0 bases and J dropped 0 bases, with 9 bases sitting between them. Germline V gene lookup returns CDR1 LGHNA and CDR2 YNFKEQ. The CDR3 consists of 15 residues. CDR3 DNA: TGTGCCAGCAGCCAAGATGCGTTTAGCTCCTACGAGCAGTACTTC. Translated, it gives CASSQDAFSSYEQYF.

This clonotype was picked up a small number of times. The genes are TRBV10-3 and TRBJ2-1; D is perhaps TRBD1 (6 bases). This CDR3 spans 15 amino acids. Germline lookup yields CDR1 ENHRY and CDR2 SYGVKD. With 3 bases removed from V and 2 bases from J, the gap between germline ends came to 11 bases. This CDR3 reads CAISEGTFTYNEQFF. In nucleotides, the CDR3 is TGTGCCATCAGTGAAGGGACATTTACCTACAATGAGCAGTTCTTC.

This clonotype was observed at least ten times. The CDR3, as DNA: TGTGCCAGCCAGTGGGGGACTACCTCCTACAATGAGCAGTTCTTC. This sequence encodes CASQWGTTSYNEQFF. V usage is TRBV7-9 and J usage is TRBJ2-1; 7 bases are shared with TRBD2. In germline, CDR1 is SEHNR, CDR2 FQNEAQ (reference sequence). After removal of 8 bases from V and 0 bases from J, the junction contained 7 bases not matched to a gene. The CDR3 totals 15 residues.

This clonotype was counted a few times. The V call is TRBV20-1, the J call TRBJ2-1; TRBD2 aligns across 7 bases. V gave up 6 bases and J gave up 0 bases; unmatched junction bases: 5. Germline loops: CDR1 DFQATT, CDR2 SNEGSKA (reference sequence). The CDR3 is 14 residues long. CDR3 in DNA: TGCAGTGCAGGGACTATCAGCTCCTACAATGAGCAGTTCTTC. This encodes CSAGTISSYNEQFF.

This clonotype was observed many times. The V and J genes are TRBV12-3 or TRBV12-4 and TRBJ1-2; D possibly corresponds to TRBD1 (6 bases). This CDR3 is built from 14 residues. V was trimmed by 5 bases and J by 8 bases, leaving 18 bases between them. The CDR3 region is CASSEGGPGLGYTF. The CDR3 DNA is TGTGCCAGCAGTGAGGGGGGCCCGGGGTTGGGCTACACCTTC.

There are a few counts of this clonotype. V gene TRBV12-5 combines with J gene TRBJ2-5; TRBD2 matches at 7 bases. CDR1 is LGHNT, CDR2 FRNRAP, per germline. Trimming took 6 bases from V and 5 from J; bases not matched to a gene: 9. This CDR3 has 14 residues. The CDR3 sequence: CASGSSGGGETQYF. CDR3 sequence (DNA): TGTGCTAGTGGCTCGTCGGGAGGCGGCGAGACCCAGTACTTC.

This clonotype was picked up a small number of times. V and J are TRBV28 and TRBJ2-7, with 11 positions matching TRBD2. V lost 6 bases, J lost 3 bases, and 4 bases stayed unmatched. Germline CDR1 reads MDHEN; CDR2 reads SYDVKM. The CDR3 contains 14 residues. CDR3 in amino acids: CASRYSGRDYEQYF. The CDR3 nucleotides read TGTGCCAGCAGATATAGCGGGAGGGACTACGAGCAGTACTTC. The full variable domain, completed using reference TRBV28 and TRBJ2-7, is DVKVTQSSRYLVKRTGEKVFLECVQDMDHENMFWYRQDPGLGLRLIYFSYDVKMKEKGDIPEGYSVSREKKERFSLILESASTNQTSMYLCASRYSGRDYEQYFGPGTRLTVT.

In its sample, this clonotype was seen many times. The genes are TRBV12-3 or TRBV12-4 and TRBJ2-5, with 9 bases aligning to TRBD1. With 5 bases clipped from V and 6 bases from J, the junction kept 4 bases outside the gene matches. This CDR3 region has 13 residues. Written as DNA, the CDR3 is TGTGCCAGCAGTACCGGGACAGGGCAGACCCAGTACTTC. This gives the protein CASSTGTGQTQYF.

This clonotype was recorded many times. The gene calls are TRBV7-3 and TRBJ2-1; TRBD2 matches at 10 bases. CDR3 length equals 16 residues. Per the germline V gene, CDR1 is SGHTA and CDR2 is FQGTGA. With V trimmed by 3 bases and J by 7 bases, 9 bases remained unmatched. The CDR3: CASSFQAGGPRNEQFF. DNA of the CDR3: TGTGCCAGCAGCTTCCAAGCGGGAGGGCCAAGGAATGAGCAGTTCTTC.

The table lists this clonotype with a few counts. The chain links TRBV28 to TRBJ2-7; D gene ambiguous. Germline V lookup: CDR1 MDHEN, CDR2 SYDVKM. This CDR3 region has 14 residues. The V end lost 3 bases, the J end lost 2 bases, and 11 bases lay between the germline ends. The CDR3 region is CASSFSDTPYEQYF. The CDR3 region has the DNA TGTGCCAGCAGTTTTTCTGACACCCCCTACGAGCAGTACTTC.

This clonotype came up a few times. The gene calls are TRBV7-2 and TRBJ1-4, with a weak D call TRBD1 (5 bases). The V end was cut by 1 base, the J end by 0 bases, with 9 bases between. Germline V gene sequence: CDR1 SGHTA, CDR2 FQGNSA. The CDR3 sequence is 16 residues long. The CDR3 region is CASSLVVTATNEKLFF. The CDR3 region has the DNA TGTGCCAGCAGCTTAGTGGTGACAGCAACTAATGAAAAACTGTTTTTT.

The chain couples TRBV12-3 or TRBV12-4 to TRBJ2-5, with D possibly matching TRBD2 (6 bases). V dropped 8 bases and J dropped 2 bases, with 18 bases sitting between them. The CDR3 runs 15 residues. The CDR3 here is CASAPLGGRQETQYF. The CDR3 region has the DNA TGTGCCAGCGCCCCACTGGGAGGCCGGCAAGAGACCCAGTACTTC.

This clonotype appeared many times. The chain employs TRBV7-2 and TRBJ1-1; weak D call: TRBD1 (5 bases). This CDR3 region has 13 residues. The germline CDR1 and CDR2 sequences are SGHTA and FQGNSA. The V and J ends lost 5 bases and 5 bases respectively, with 12 bases between them. The CDR3 spells CASSGTVRTEAFF. The CDR3 DNA reads as TGTGCCAGCAGCGGGACGGTGAGGACTGAAGCTTTCTTT. Looking up the rest from reference TRBV7-2 and TRBJ1-1 gives the full variable domain: GAGVSQSPSNKVTEKGKDVELRCDPISGHTALYWYRQSLGQGLEFLIYFQGNSAPDKSGLPSDRFSAERTGGSVSTLTIQRTQQEDSAVYLCASSGTVRTEAFFGQGTRLTVV.

This clonotype was seen repeatedly, ten times or more. This rearrangement joins TRBV28 to TRBJ2-1; TRBD2 matches 7 bases. The length of the CDR3 is 15 residues. Germline lookup yields CDR1 MDHEN and CDR2 SYDVKM. Germline trimming cut 5 bases from V and 0 bases from J; bases unmatched to any gene: 4. The chain's CDR3 is CASSPGTTSYNEQFF. The CDR3 bases are TGTGCCAGCAGTCCCGGGACTACCTCCTACAATGAGCAGTTCTTC.

As for this clonotype: This may be a read error: a much more frequent sequence differs by one nucleotide. The CDR3 loop is CTSSYSTGPYEQYF. The DNA for the CDR3 is TGTACCAGCAGTTATTCCACAGGGCCCTACGAGCAGTACTTC. This chain connects TRBV6-2 or TRBV6-3 to TRBJ2-7; TRBD1 might be the D (6 bases). Germline V gene lookup returns CDR1 MNHEY and CDR2 SVGEGT. This CDR3 is 14 amino acids long.

The gene calls are TRBV6-1 and TRBJ1-1, with 7 bases matching TRBD1. The V and J ends lost 1 base and 10 bases, in that order; junction bases with no gene match: 3. CDR1 is MNHNS and CDR2 is SASEGT in the germline V gene. This CDR3 is 12 amino acids long. The CDR3 coding sequence is TGTGCCAGCAGTGAAGTAGGGGGCATAGCTTTCTTT. Protein sequence: CASSEVGGIAFF.

The table lists this clonotype with a few counts. The rearrangement links TRBV7-9 to TRBJ1-1; 7 bases are shared with TRBD1. The V gene's germline CDR1 is SEHNR and CDR2 FQNEAQ (reference sequence). The CDR3 totals 14 residues. After removal of 6 bases from V and 2 bases from J, the junction contained 6 bases not matched to a gene. The CDR3 coding sequence is TGTGCCAGCAGACGGGACAGCCTAAACACTGAAGCTTTCTTT. Translating gives CASRRDSLNTEAFF.

This clonotype came up a few times. This rearrangement joins TRBV9 to TRBJ2-1; 14 bases map to TRBD2. The junction had 8 bases not matched to a gene; V was cut back by 3 bases and J by 0 bases. Germline assignment: CDR1 SGDLS and CDR2 YYNGEE. The CDR3 sequence is 19 residues long. The CDR3 DNA follows: TGTGCCAGCAGCGCATCCGGGACTAGCGGGAGAAGCTCCTACAATGAGCAGTTCTTC. Its protein is CASSASGTSGRSSYNEQFF.

This clonotype was observed a handful of times. This sequence joins TRBV12-3 or TRBV12-4 and TRBJ2-7; no firm D call. The V end was cut by 0 bases, the J end by 3 bases, with 9 bases between. CDR3 size: 14 residues. DNA of the CDR3: TGTGCCAGCAGTTTAGCCGGCAAGGACTACGAGCAGTACTTC. It yields the protein CASSLAGKDYEQYF.

This clonotype was detected ten times or more. V gene TRBV7-2 combines with J gene TRBJ2-2; TRBD1 aligns across 8 bases. V trimming: 3 bases; J trimming: 2 bases; junction bases outside the gene matches: 5. The CDR3 is made up of 16 amino acids. Germline CDR1 reads SGHTA; CDR2 reads FQGNSA. The CDR3 bases are TGTGCCAGCAGCTTCAGGACAGGGAGCAACACCGGGGAGCTGTTTTTT. It specifies CASSFRTGSNTGELFF.

This clonotype was detected only a few times. The gene calls are TRBV7-8 and TRBJ2-7, with D maybe TRBD2 (6 bases). CDR3 length: 17 residues. The V gene lost 0 bases and the J gene lost 3 bases, with 18 bases spanning the gap. CDR1 is SGHVS, CDR2 FQNEAQ, per germline. In DNA, the CDR3 is TGTGCCAGCAGCTTAGCGCTCCCTAGCGCGGGCGTCTACGAGCAGTACTTC. It codes for CASSLALPSAGVYEQYF.

The J gene is TRBJ2-1, the V gene TRBV9; D may be TRBD1 (6 bases). The germline V gene encodes CDR1 SGDLS and CDR2 YYNGEE. Trimming stripped 0 bases from V and 3 bases from J, with 10 bases between. The CDR3 runs 15 residues. CDR3 bases: TGTGCCAGCAGCGTAGGACCAGGGGACTACAATGAGCAGTTCTTC. Protein: CASSVGPGDYNEQFF.

The sample holds a few counts of this clonotype. V usage is TRBV6-5 and J usage is TRBJ2-1; TRBD2 matches at 8 bases. This CDR3 is built from 16 residues. Trimming took 4 bases from V and 5 from J; bases not matched to a gene: 10. CDR1 is MNHEY, CDR2 SVGAGI, per germline. This CDR3 is CASSLIAGNVDNEQFF. The CDR3 DNA follows: TGTGCCAGCAGTTTAATAGCGGGAAATGTGGACAATGAGCAGTTCTTC.